This entry features one T cell receptor (beta chain) sequence. These data are taken from a study of shared clonotypes between healthy human individuals. The assay was immunoSEQ multiplex PCR, and TCRdb's table has in-frame clones only and misses some. This table has about 510,000 clones, approximately 95% appearing once. This TCR derives from a woman younger than 45 in good health. The source material was naive CD4+ T cells sorted from blood. Noted subset: CD45RA+ positively selected.

The CDR3 reads CASSSPWGGQGMYEQYF. The DNA of the CDR3 is TGTGCCAGCAGTTCACCTTGGGGGGGTCAGGGGATGTACGAGCAGTACTTC. The chain combines TRBV28 with TRBJ2-7; the D gene is possibly TRBD2 (7 bases). The V end lost 4 bases, the J end lost 4 bases, and 23 bases lay between the germline ends. The CDR3 has 17 amino acids. Germline V gene sequence: CDR1 MDHEN, CDR2 SYDVKM.